Shown below are 4 T cell receptor beta chains from a single sample sequenced in a study of blood T cell repertoires in COVID-19. Repertoires were generated with immunoSEQ multiplex PCR, while TCRdb's copy carries only in-frame clones and drops some. In the table there are about 270,000 clones, approximately 77% of which are singletons. The sequencing sample was made of peripheral blood. These receptors came from a woman aged 18-29 years with acute or convalescent COVID-19.

This clone was detected only a few times. The chain employs TRBV4-3 and TRBJ2-7; D perhaps matches TRBD2 (6 bases). V lost 4 bases, J lost 3 bases, and 19 bases lay in between. The CDR3 has 16 residues. The V gene's germline CDR1 is LGHNA and CDR2 YSLEER. Written as DNA, the CDR3 is TGCGCCAGCAGCCCTCCCGTAGCGGCGAATGGCTACGAGCAGTACTTC. Protein sequence: CASSPPVAANGYEQYF.

In DNA, the CDR3 is TGCGCCAGCAGCCAATCGACAGGGTCCGGGGAAAAACTGTTTTTT. Protein: CASSQSTGSGEKLFF. The chain carries TRBV4-3 and TRBJ1-4; 7 bases map to TRBD1. The V segment lost 2 bases and the J segment 8 bases; nucleotides outside the gene matches: 8. In germline, CDR1 is LGHNA, CDR2 YSLEER. This CDR3 has 15 residues.

CDR3 sequence (DNA): TGTGCCAGCAGTTACCCTTCCTACGAGCAGTACTTC. This translates into CASSYPSYEQYF. J is TRBJ2-7 and V is TRBV6-2 or TRBV6-3; D uncertain. CDR3 length equals 12 residues. CDR1 is MNHEY and CDR2 is SVGEGT in the germline V gene. Trimming took 2 bases from V and 1 from J, leaving 3 bases between them.

The J gene is TRBJ2-5, the V gene TRBV9, with a possible D match to TRBD2 (7 bases). The V end lost 0 bases, the J end lost 5 bases, and 20 bases lay between the germline ends. The CDR3 is 17 residues long. The germline V gene has CDR1 SGDLS and CDR2 YYNGEE. The CDR3 DNA reads TGTGCCAGCAGCGTAGGGGGGCTGCGGGAGTGGGTCGAGACCCAGTACTTC. This translates into CASSVGGLREWVETQYF. The full variable domain, completed using reference TRBV9 and TRBJ2-5, is DSGVTQTPKHLITATGQRVTLRCSPRSGDLSVYWYQQSLDQGLQFLIQYYNGEERAKGNILERFSAQQFPDLHSELNLSSLELGDSALYFCASSVGGLREWVETQYFGPGTRLLVL.